This paragraph reports one T cell receptor (beta chain). In the original processing: Amplifying reference gene primers gave estimates of nucleated cell counts. Clones were sequenced by immunoSEQ multiplex PCR, and TCRdb holds only the in-frame ones, with some missing. Clonal size and the V and J genes are those of that table, whereas D and trimming came from the DNA. The profile covers under 200,000 clones, with around nine tenths appearing a single time and under 0.65% taken by the ten largest. The record originates from a study of blood T cell repertoires in COVID-19. Study overall: Researchers got acute and convalescent COVID-19 samples from the United States, Italy and Spain.

Trimming shortened V by 6 bases and J by 5 bases, and 13 bases separated the two germline ends. CDR3 length equals 13 residues. Germline assignment: CDR1 MNHEY and CDR2 SVGAGI. Followed over time, Seattle patients had been enrolled while infection was active. The clonotype comes from a man in his 60s with COVID-19, enrolled during active disease. Sequenced input: peripheral blood. This rearrangement joins TRBV6-5 to TRBJ1-1; D unresolved. CDR3 coding DNA: TGTGCCAGCAGGGAGCGGGGAATTACTGAAGCTTTCTTT. Residues: CASRERGITEAFF.